This TCR beta chain was retrieved from a study of identical twins. Study-wide results and limits: Conclusions relied on cross-sectional statistical analysis, not following the same donors. Models predicted too little out-of-frame TCR alpha sharing in monozygotic twins.

V lost 6 bases to trimming and J lost 8 bases, with 8 bases between them. CDR3 length equals 11 residues. Germline CDR1 and CDR2: ENHRY and SYGVKD. As to this clonotype: The antigen is unknown.

Carrying unique molecular identifiers, the cDNA also gained a universal primer site through template switching. TCRdb analysed the 5' RACE reads with MiXCR anew, one entry per CDR3 protein. The table lists under 900,000 distinct CDR3 sequences, over 9% of them singletons. The same data also contributed to another study, on yellow fever vaccine responses in identical twins.

This clonotype was obtained from a woman aged 18 to 35 in good health. This sequence joins TRBV10-3 and TRBJ2-1, with D uncertain. Sequencing used PBMCs. The CDR3 loop is CAIRRSDEQFF. The CDR3, as DNA: TGTGCCATCAGAAGAAGCGATGAGCAGTTCTTC.